The 23 T cell receptor beta chains listed next were all sequenced from one sample in a study of chemoradiotherapy in HPV16-positive cancers. The repertoire was sequenced with immunoSEQ multiplex PCR; TCRdb's copy has only in-frame clones and lacks some. The profile covers several thousand clones, with around 78% appearing a single time and around 7.7% taken by the ten largest. Sample collection was performed from a patient who underwent chemoradiotherapy. The origin of the receptors is a human donor with HPV-associated anogenital cancer.

The CDR3 nucleotides read TGTGCCAGCAGCCTTGGGGCTCATAACTATGGCTACACCTTC. Translating it yields CASSLGAHNYGYTF. The chain joins TRBV5-6 to TRBJ1-2, with TRBD1 as a possible D gene (5 bases). Trimming pared 4 bases from V and 1 base from J, leaving 11 bases between. This CDR3 comprises 14 residues. The germline gives CDR1 SGHDT, CDR2 YYEEEE.

The rearrangement uses TRBV18 and TRBJ2-1; 7 nucleotides match TRBD2. V lost 1 base to trimming and J lost 0 bases; unmatched junction nucleotides: 6. The CDR3 is made up of 17 amino acids. In germline, CDR1 is KGHSH, CDR2 LQKENI. CDR3 protein: CASSPLSGASSYNEQFF. CDR3 nucleotide sequence: TGTGCCAGCTCACCACTGAGCGGGGCGAGCTCCTACAATGAGCAGTTCTTC.

This clone came up once. The chain is built from TRBV5-1 and TRBJ2-2; a possible D gene is TRBD2 (5 bases). Deletions cut 4 bases from V and 5 bases from J, with 15 bases between. In germline, CDR1 is SGHRS, CDR2 YFSETQ. The CDR3 has 15 amino acids. The CDR3 DNA is TGCGCCAGCAGCACCAACTTTGGCGGGACCGGGGAGCTGTTTTTT. Its protein is CASSTNFGGTGELFF.

In its sample, this clone was seen a few times. The rearrangement joins TRBV21-1 to TRBJ1-2. TRBV21-1 has pseudogene status. The CDR3 is 14 residues long. The CDR3 coding sequence is TGTGCCAGCACGAACGACTGTGTCGTTGAAGGCTACACCTTC. Its translation is CASTNDCVVEGYTF.

The J gene is TRBJ1-3, the V gene TRBV19; no clear D gene. This CDR3 contains 14 residues. Germline loops: CDR1 LNHDA, CDR2 SQIVND (reference sequence). The V gene lost 3 bases and the J gene lost 0 bases, with 6 bases spanning the gap. CDR3 protein: CASSISPSGNTIYF. In DNA, the CDR3 is TGTGCCAGTAGTATCTCACCCTCTGGAAACACCATATATTTT.

The V call is TRBV7-9, the J call TRBJ1-3, with TRBD1 identical over 8 bases. Trimming took 4 bases from V and 0 from J; bases not matched to a gene: 5. This CDR3 is 16 amino acids long. The germline V gene encodes CDR1 SEHNR and CDR2 FQNEAQ (reference sequence). CDR3 nucleotides: TGTGCCAGCAGCTCGGGACAGGCGAGCTCTGGAAACACCATATATTTT. This sequence encodes CASSSGQASSGNTIYF.

This clone was seen more than once but under ten times. The V gene is TRBV19, the J gene TRBJ1-5; a possible D gene is TRBD1 (5 bases). This CDR3 has 14 residues. The V end was cut by 7 bases, the J end by 0 bases, with 10 bases between. Germline lookup yields CDR1 LNHDA and CDR2 SQIVND (reference sequence). The CDR3 DNA is TGTGCCAGTACCGCGGGGGATAGCAATCAGCCCCAGCATTTT. Its protein is CASTAGDSNQPQHF.

V gene TRBV7-2 combines with J gene TRBJ2-7; the D is unclear. CDR1 and CDR2 (germline): SGHTA, FQGNSA. V dropped 0 bases and J dropped 6 bases, with 6 bases sitting between them. The CDR3 loop spans 12 amino acids. The CDR3, as DNA: TGTGCCAGCAGCTTAGCGGTTGGCGAGCAGTACTTC. Its protein is CASSLAVGEQYF.

The chain is built from TRBV30 and TRBJ2-3, with 8 bases identical to TRBD2. The CDR3 totals 14 residues. V trimming: 4 bases; J trimming: 6 bases; junction bases outside the gene matches: 9. Per germline, CDR1 GTSNPN and CDR2 SVGIG (reference sequence). The CDR3 region is CAWTRTSLMDTQYF. The CDR3 bases are TGTGCCTGGACTAGGACTAGCCTAATGGATACGCAGTATTTT.

This rearrangement joins TRBV6-1 to TRBJ2-7, with D hard to call. CDR1 and CDR2 (germline): MNHNS, SASEGT. V lost 2 bases and J lost 3, with 8 bases in between. CDR3 length equals 13 residues. CDR3 bases: TGTGCCAGCAGTGAATTGGGAATCTACGAGCAGTACTTC. It codes for CASSELGIYEQYF.

This chain joins TRBV6-6 and TRBJ1-1, with TRBD1 as a possible D gene (6 bases). The CDR3 runs 13 residues. With 4 bases removed from V and 7 bases from J, the gap between germline ends came to 13 bases. Germline values: CDR1 MNHNY, CDR2 SVGAGI (reference sequence). CDR3 amino acids: CASSSRGRLEAFF. The DNA for the CDR3 is TGTGCCAGCAGTTCTAGGGGGAGGCTTGAAGCTTTCTTT.

The J gene is TRBJ1-2, the V gene TRBV4-1, with D possibly TRBD1 on 6 matching bases. From germline, CDR1 is MGHRA and CDR2 YSYEKL. Trimming took 0 bases from V and 4 from J, leaving 18 bases between them. The CDR3 totals 17 residues. CDR3 in DNA: TGCGCCAGCAGCCAAGATGGGATGGGGGGGCTTGGCTATGGCTACACCTTC. Translating gives CASSQDGMGGLGYGYTF.

This chain connects TRBV10-3 to TRBJ2-7; possibly TRBD2 for D (6 bases). Trimming left V 10 bases short and J 3 bases short, with 10 bases between. The CDR3 has 11 residues. Germline V gene sequence: CDR1 ENHRY, CDR2 SYGVKD. The CDR3 DNA sequence: TGTGCCAACGGCGGGGTCTACGAGCAGTACTTC. It codes for CANGGVYEQYF.

The chain recombines TRBV10-1 with TRBJ1-1; the match to TRBD1 covers 7 bases. The germline gives CDR1 WNHNN, CDR2 SYGVQD (reference sequence). The CDR3 runs to 13 residues. Trimming at V came to 6 bases and at J to 10 bases, leaving 11 bases not matched to a gene. In DNA form, the CDR3 reads TGCGCCAGCAGGGCAGGACAGGCGGGAGGAGCTTTCTTT. Encoded protein: CASRAGQAGGAFF.

This clone was recorded only once. The CDR3 is CASTSSPGLAGGEQFF. CDR3 coding DNA: TGTGCCAGTACGAGTTCCCCGGGACTAGCGGGAGGGGAGCAGTTCTTC. The rearrangement uses TRBV19 and TRBJ2-1, with 16 bases lining up with TRBD2. Germline V gene lookup returns CDR1 LNHDA and CDR2 SQIVND (reference sequence). V dropped 7 bases and J dropped 10; count of bases not matched to a gene: 10. The CDR3 totals 16 residues.

CDR3 sequence: CASSPALGLGNTGELFF. The CDR3 region has the DNA TGTGCCAGCAGCCCAGCCCTGGGACTGGGAAACACCGGGGAGCTGTTTTTT. The rearrangement uses TRBV7-2 and TRBJ2-2; D might be TRBD2 (6 bases). CDR3 length: 17 residues. Germline lookup yields CDR1 SGHTA and CDR2 FQGNSA. Trimming removed 5 bases from V and 2 bases from J, with 18 bases in between.

This rearrangement joins TRBV7-9 to TRBJ2-3, with 8 bases fitting TRBD2. The ends lost 6 bases at V and 4 bases at J; junction bases unmatched: 6. The CDR3 runs to 14 residues. Germline V gene sequence: CDR1 SEHNR, CDR2 FQNEAQ (reference sequence). CDR3 protein: CASSFRGGADTQYF. CDR3 nucleotide sequence: TGTGCCAGCAGTTTCCGGGGGGGTGCAGATACGCAGTATTTT.

V is TRBV2 and J is TRBJ2-1, with 9 bases identical to TRBD2. The CDR3 has 16 residues. V was pared by 3 bases and J by 8 bases, with 11 bases of the junction left unmatched. Germline V gives CDR1 SNHLY, CDR2 FYNNEI. CDR3 residues: CASSEPWLAGMDEQFF. The CDR3 nucleotides are TGTGCCAGCAGTGAGCCGTGGCTAGCGGGAATGGATGAGCAGTTCTTC. Looking up the rest from reference TRBV2 and TRBJ2-1 gives the full variable domain: EPEVTQTPSHQVTQMGQEVILRCVPISNHLYFYWYRQILGQKVEFLVSFYNNEISEKSEIFDDQFSVERPDGSNFTLKIRSTKLEDSAMYFCASSEPWLAGMDEQFFGPGTRLTVL.

The rearrangement uses TRBV2 and TRBJ2-2; D is unclear. The CDR3 spans 13 residues. The germline V gene has CDR1 SNHLY and CDR2 FYNNEI. Deletions cut 7 bases from V and 6 bases from J, with 12 bases between. In DNA, the CDR3 is TGTGCCAGCACCGTGGGGATATCCGGGGAGCTGTTTTTT. Translating it yields CASTVGISGELFF.

J is TRBJ2-2 and V is TRBV7-8; D ambiguous. Germline-derived CDR1 and CDR2 are SGHVS and FQNEAQ. The V and J ends lost 2 bases and 6 bases respectively, with 16 bases between them. The CDR3 consists of 16 residues. The CDR3 region has the DNA TGTGCCAGCAGCTTAAGGGCTCCCGATTCCGCCGGGGAGCTGTTTTTT. Its translation is CASSLRAPDSAGELFF. Using reference TRBV7-8 and TRBJ2-2 for the parts outside the CDR3, the full variable domain is GAGVSQSPRYKVAKRGQDVALRCDPISGHVSLFWYQQALGQGPEFLTYFQNEAQLDKSGLPSDRFFAERPEGSVSTLKIQRTQQEDSAVYLCASSLRAPDSAGELFFGEGSRLTVL.

This chain links TRBV6-1 with TRBJ1-1; D possibly corresponds to TRBD1 (6 bases). Per germline, CDR1 MNHNS and CDR2 SASEGT. V was shortened by 5 bases and J by 1 base, with 11 bases between the two germline ends. This CDR3 comprises 14 residues. CDR3 nucleotide sequence: TGTGCCAGCAGTAGCCAGGGACAGAACACTGAAGCTTTCTTT. Protein: CASSSQGQNTEAFF.

The sample holds one count of this clone. The J gene is TRBJ2-2, the V gene TRBV7-2; 8 bases map to TRBD2. From germline, CDR1 is SGHTA and CDR2 FQGNSA. There are 14 residues in the CDR3. V lost 4 bases and J lost 7; bases outside the gene matches: 5. CDR3 coding DNA: TGTGCCAGCAGCTCCGCGGCGGGGGGCGGGGAGCTGTTTTTT. Amino acids: CASSSAAGGGELFF.

The rearrangement joins TRBV5-1 to TRBJ2-2; D is unresolved. CDR3 length: 15 residues. Trimming cost V 0 bases and J 3 bases, with 9 bases left between them. Germline-derived CDR1 and CDR2 are SGHRS and YFSETQ. The CDR3 region has the DNA TGCGCCAGCAGCTTGGGTGGCAGCTACACCGGGGAGCTGTTTTTT. It translates to CASSLGGSYTGELFF. Full variable domain (outside the CDR3, taken from reference TRBV5-1 and TRBJ2-2): KAGVTQTPRYLIKTRGQQVTLSCSPISGHRSVSWYQQTPGQGLQFLFEYFSETQRNKGNFPGRFSGRQFSNSRSEMNVSTLELGDSALYLCASSLGGSYTGELFFGEGSRLTVL.